A selection of T cell receptor beta chains follows, all from one sample in a study of T cell repertoires in cytomegalovirus infection. TCRdb itself ran the reads through MiXCR, one entry per CDR3 protein. Of approximately 770,000 distinct CDR3 sequences listed, roughly 29% were seen once; the top ten hold under 15%. Antigens of these TCRs are unknown. The specimen was cultured CD8+ T cells from PBMCs, collected from culture after CMV antigen stimulation. Source of these receptors: a human donor in good health (CMV status not recorded). Some clones in this sample may be carry-over from other donors' samples. Both conserved end residues are trimmed from each CDR3. Fields, in order: V gene, J gene, clone size, CDR3 protein. Not all rows give a size; the values are once, few, many and, for expanded clones, a class.

TRBV27	TRBJ2-3	few	ASSRPGTDTQY
TRBV7-9	TRBJ1-1	few	AILTDNTEAF
TRBV7-4	TRBJ1-3	once	ASTESGSGNTIY
TRBV2	TRBJ1-2	few	ASKGSIYGYT
TRBV6-1	TRBJ2-2	many	ASSPQQNTGELF
TRBV6-4	TRBJ2-3	NA	ASSVNWGTDTQY
TRBV4-1	TRBJ2-3	NA	ASSFGLGAPNTQY
TRBV28	TRBJ1-2	few	ASSFPTDRVPPGYT
TRBV12-3/TRBV12-4	TRBJ2-3	many	ASSLAWKLGQAFTDTQY
TRBV12-3/TRBV12-4	TRBJ2-5	NA	ASSPETSRETQY
TRBV27	TRBJ2-1	few	ASSFRDRPYNEQF
TRBV29-1	TRBJ2-2	few	SVENTGELF
TRBV20-1	TRBJ2-2	NA	SASPSVNTGELF
TRBV7-6	TRBJ2-1	few	ASSSAGGPFNEQF
TRBV7-8	TRBJ1-2	many	ASSLDLGTVYGYT
TRBV6-2/TRBV6-3	TRBJ2-7	few	ASQRSQHEQY
TRBV6-2/TRBV6-3	TRBJ1-5	few	ASSWDRAVVQPQH
TRBV6-2/TRBV6-3	TRBJ1-2	NA	ASSSPRDLGYT
TRBV19	TRBJ1-1	NA	ASRGQAIGLNTEAF
TRBV19	TRBJ1-1	NA	ASSPSQGDTEAF
TRBV10-3	TRBJ2-7	NA	AISESQVLEQY
TRBV2	TRBJ2-3	NA	ASNWIGPGTDTQY
TRBV7-6	TRBJ1-5	few	ASSLLEQPQH
TRBV14	TRBJ2-7	NA	ASSQAFMGQKRGY
TRBV7-6	TRBJ1-1	NA	ASSLKGQGTDAF